This T cell receptor beta chain was obtained from a study of blood T cell repertoires in COVID-19 (dated by TCRdb to about 2020). Turning to the overall study: Collaborator samples came from the United States, Italy and Spain and covered acute and convalescent phases of COVID-19. The repertoires were made available in a free public database intended to serve as a resource for research on the immune response to SARS-CoV-2. The sample metadata nearly always contained a de-identified subject ID, COVID-19 status, age in years and sex. HLA class I and class II types, where available, came from metadata supplied by the sample provider rather than from assay-based typing. Samples came from the ongoing ImmuneRACE study (first 160 participants) plus 1,254 subjects from 6 global collaborators. The prospective study material was composed of cDNA or gDNA derived from T cells, B-cell-depleted T cells, or PBMCs. The dataset comprised deeply sampled blood TCRbeta repertoires from subjects exposed to, actively infected with, or recovered from COVID-19.

Study-wide findings and limitations: Clinical and demographic metadata were provided uncurated, with the amount varying by source and participant.

The immunoSEQ Assay, a bias-controlled multiplex PCR, was used to amplify TCRbeta CDR3 regions from genomic DNA. The authors processed their data as follows. Within the assay, amplification of reference gene primers was used to estimate how many nucleated cells each sample contained. To quantify the absolute abundance of each unique TCRbeta CDR3 rearrangement, sequence reads were collapsed and filtered. For each sample, productive Simpson clonality was calculated as the square root of Simpson's diversity index over productive rearrangements. TCRdb provides this immuneACCESS table in a form limited to in-frame rearrangements. Some clones are lacking; in checked studies, under half of them reflect an unresolved V gene, and why the rest are absent is not known. The V and J calls and clone size come from that table; D and trimming were worked out from the DNA. Across this sample there are approximately 100,000 clones, with about 75% seen only once. Approximately 5.9% of the sample rests with the top ten.

As regards this clone: It lacks a known antigen. No base quality values were provided; no much bigger clone lies one nucleotide off.

Whole blood was collected in K2EDTA tubes by collaborating institutions according to the institutions' own protocols. For TCRbeta analysis, collaborators shipped samples as frozen whole blood, isolated PBMCs, or DNA extracted from either of those sample types. CDR1 and CDR2 (SEHNR, FQNEAQ) derive from the germline V gene (reference sequence). V loses 7 bases at its end and J loses 8 bases; junction bases beyond the gene matches: 4. Including cysteine and phenylalanine, the CDR3 has 11 amino acids. Kept here is only the CDR3 DNA, which spans 33 bases and is read in frame from base 1. This clonotype originated in a man of 80 years or more with acute or convalescent COVID-19. This sequence uses TRBV7-9 and TRBJ1-1, with TRBD1 matching 7 junction bases. The sequenced sample was peripheral blood. The bases are TGTGCCAGCACGCGACAGGGAGAAGCTTTCTTT. This sequence encodes CASTRQGEAFF.